Below are 2 T cell receptor beta chains sequenced from a single sample in a study of blood T cell repertoires in COVID-19. Profiling relied on immunoSEQ multiplex PCR, and the TCRdb table lists in-frame clones only, not all of them. The sample yields around 62,000 clones, approximately 93% seen once. The material sequenced was peripheral blood. These receptors were taken from a man between 65 and 80 years old with active COVID-19.

The chain links TRBV7-2 to TRBJ2-1; D is undetermined. CDR3 length: 15 amino acids. Germline-derived CDR1 and CDR2 are SGHTA and FQGNSA. Trimming took 0 bases from V and 0 from J, leaving 6 bases between them. The CDR3 region has the DNA TGTGCCAGCAGCTTAGCGGCACGCTCCTACAATGAGCAGTTCTTC. Its protein is CASSLAARSYNEQFF.

This rearrangement joins TRBV3-1 (or the pseudogene TRBV3-2) to TRBJ1-2; maybe TRBD1 (5 bases). Germline V gene lookup returns CDR1 LGHDT and CDR2 YNNKEL (reference sequence). The V end was cut by 5 bases, the J end by 6 bases, with 7 bases between. CDR3 length: 11 residues. The CDR3 nucleotides are TGTGCCAGCAGCTCAGGGCATGGCTACACCTTC. Protein sequence: CASSSGHGYTF.